The TCR beta chain under discussion was sequenced for a study of blood T cell repertoires in COVID-19. Across the study: COVID-19 samples, acute and convalescent, were from the United States, Italy and Spain. The cDNA or gDNA used as material had been derived from T cells, B-cell-depleted T cells, or PBMCs.

In the study's own analysis: Estimated nucleated cell counts came from reference gene primer amplification. Profiling relied on immunoSEQ multiplex PCR, and the TCRdb table lists in-frame clones only, not all of them. Clonal size and the V and J genes are those of that table, whereas D and trimming came from the DNA. The table records some 100,000 clones, approximately 86% of them present only once. The CDR3 is 14 residues long. Germline CDR1 and CDR2: SQVTM and ANQGSEA. The ends were cut back, 3 bases at V and 4 bases at J, with 15 bases in the middle. The V gene is TRBV29-1, the J gene TRBJ2-5; a weak D match, TRBD2 (6 bases). The material sequenced was peripheral blood. The clonotype comes from a woman aged 55-69 years with acute or convalescent COVID-19. This CDR3 is CSVEGLRLGETQYF. As DNA, the CDR3 is TGCAGCGTTGAGGGACTCAGACTAGGAGAGACCCAGTACTTC.